Below, one TCR beta chain is given with its context. The sample comes from a study of identical twins. Germline V gene sequence: CDR1 SGHRS, CDR2 YFSETQ. Trimming removed 0 bases at V and 3 bases at J, with 9 bases between. This CDR3 contains 15 residues. All donors were healthy Caucasians. One entry per CDR3 protein results from TCRdb running MiXCR on the 5' RACE reads. The sample contains about 920,000 distinct CDR3 sequences, roughly an eighth of which appear only once. These data were also reused for a study on yellow fever vaccine responses in identical twins.

The V and J genes are TRBV5-1 and TRBJ2-2, with D uncertain. The sequenced sample consisted of PBMCs. This clonotype originated in a woman younger than 30 in good health. The CDR3 reads CASSLADRDTGELFF. The DNA for the CDR3 is TGCGCCAGCAGCTTGGCGGATAGGGACACCGGGGAGCTGTTTTTT.